This T cell receptor beta chain was documented in a study of response to subunit inactivated influenza vaccine. Study observations and caveats: New T cells are recruited in small numbers by each seasonal influenza vaccination, according to the authors' suggestion.

In the case of this clonotype: Its target is unknown. The junction departs from the called germline gene at one end, perhaps through a read error.

TCRdb recomputed calls from the RT-PCR reads with MiXCR, one row per CDR3 protein. The top ten hold about 12% of the sample, which has fewer than 700,000 distinct CDR3 sequences, 10% to 15% seen once. This specimen consisted of PBMCs from blood, obtained roughly 46 days after vaccination. The source of this sequence is a man aged 45-65 years who received an inactivated influenza vaccine.

CDR3 in amino acids: CASSPRTGLPGKLFF. As DNA, the CDR3 is TGTGCCAGCAGTCCCAGGACTGGACTCCCCGGGAAGCTGTTTTTT. The rearrangement links TRBV12-3 or TRBV12-4 to TRBJ2-2; possible D gene TRBD2, 5 bases. This CDR3 comprises 15 residues.